The sequence of this T cell receptor beta chain was determined in a study of blood T cell repertoires in COVID-19. In its sample, this clone was seen a few times. The table came from immunoSEQ multiplex PCR; TCRdb's copy has only in-frame clones and leaves some out. This table has 31,000 or so clones, about 90% appearing once. From germline, CDR1 is SGHRS and CDR2 YFSETQ. The CDR3 is made up of 15 amino acids. The J segment lost 2 bases and the V segment lost 2 bases, leaving 4 bases of the junction unmatched. This TCR derives from a man aged 55 to 69 with active COVID-19. The rearrangement joins TRBV5-1 to TRBJ2-3, with 8 bases lining up with TRBD2. Sequencing used peripheral blood. The DNA for the CDR3 is TGCGCCAGCAGCTTCCAGCGGGGGCCCACAGATACGCAGTATTTT. Translating it yields CASSFQRGPTDTQYF.